The T cell receptor (beta chain) under discussion was sequenced for a study of T-cell reconstitution after alpha-beta-depleted transplantation in children. Using unique molecular identifiers, the investigators prepared the TCRbeta library. TCRdb re-analysed the PCR reads in MiXCR, keeping a single row per CDR3 protein. The sample carries hundreds of thousands of distinct CDR3 sequences, about an eighth recorded once. V lost 6 bases and J 6 bases, leaving 11 bases between the germline ends. The V gene's germline CDR1 is LNHDA and CDR2 SQIVND (reference sequence). CDR3 length: 13 amino acids. This sequence joins TRBV19 and TRBJ2-2; D unclear. This sequence was found in a human donor who donated a stem cell graft to a child with Fanconi anemia. This specimen was PBMCs, taken from the stem cell graft. The CDR3 here is CASSATRPGELFF. CDR3 DNA sequence: TGTGCCAGTAGCGCCACTCGACCCGGGGAGCTGTTTTTT.